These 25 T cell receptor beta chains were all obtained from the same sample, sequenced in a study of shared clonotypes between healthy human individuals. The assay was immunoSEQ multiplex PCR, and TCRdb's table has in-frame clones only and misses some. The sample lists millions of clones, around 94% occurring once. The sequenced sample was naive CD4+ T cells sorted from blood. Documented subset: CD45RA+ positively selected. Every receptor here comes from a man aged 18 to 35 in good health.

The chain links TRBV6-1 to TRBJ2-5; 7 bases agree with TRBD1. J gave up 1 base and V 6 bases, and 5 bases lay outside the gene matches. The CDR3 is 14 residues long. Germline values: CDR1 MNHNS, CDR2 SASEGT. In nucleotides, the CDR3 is TGTGCCAGCAGAGTCGGGACAGTCCAAGAGACCCAGTACTTC. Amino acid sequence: CASRVGTVQETQYF.

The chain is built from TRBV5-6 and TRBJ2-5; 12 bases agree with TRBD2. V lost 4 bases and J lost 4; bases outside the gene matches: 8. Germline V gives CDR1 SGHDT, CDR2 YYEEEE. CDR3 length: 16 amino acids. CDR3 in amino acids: CASSQTTSGRGETQYF. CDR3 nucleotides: TGTGCCAGCAGCCAGACGACTAGCGGGAGAGGAGAGACCCAGTACTTC. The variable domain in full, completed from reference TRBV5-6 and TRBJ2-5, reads DAGVTQSPTHLIKTRGQQVTLRCSPKSGHDTVSWYQQALGQGPQFIFQYYEEEERQRGNFPDRFSGHQFPNYSSELNVNALLLGDSALYLCASSQTTSGRGETQYFGPGTRLLVL.

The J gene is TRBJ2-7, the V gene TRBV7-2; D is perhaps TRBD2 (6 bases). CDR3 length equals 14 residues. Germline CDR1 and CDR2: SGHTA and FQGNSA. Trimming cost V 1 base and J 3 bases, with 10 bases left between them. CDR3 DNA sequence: TGTGCCAGCAGCTTAGTTGTAGCGGACTACGAGCAGTACTTC. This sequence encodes CASSLVVADYEQYF. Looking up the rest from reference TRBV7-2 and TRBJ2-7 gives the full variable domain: GAGVSQSPSNKVTEKGKDVELRCDPISGHTALYWYRQSLGQGLEFLIYFQGNSAPDKSGLPSDRFSAERTGGSVSTLTIQRTQQEDSAVYLCASSLVVADYEQYFGPGTRLTVT.

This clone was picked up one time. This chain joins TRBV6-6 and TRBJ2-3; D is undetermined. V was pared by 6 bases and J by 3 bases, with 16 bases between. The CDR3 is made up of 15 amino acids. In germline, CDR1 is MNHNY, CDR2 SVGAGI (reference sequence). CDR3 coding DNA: TGTGCCAGCAGACTAATAGGATCTCTTACAGATACGCAGTATTTT. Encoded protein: CASRLIGSLTDTQYF.

The CDR3 here is CASSYPDRPEAFF. The CDR3 bases are TGTGCCAGCAGTTACCCGGACAGACCAGAAGCTTTCTTT. The chain combines TRBV6-6 with TRBJ1-1; D may be TRBD1 (6 bases). This CDR3 is built from 13 residues. The V end was cut by 2 bases, the J end by 8 bases, with 12 bases between. The germline gives CDR1 MNHNY, CDR2 SVGAGI (reference sequence).

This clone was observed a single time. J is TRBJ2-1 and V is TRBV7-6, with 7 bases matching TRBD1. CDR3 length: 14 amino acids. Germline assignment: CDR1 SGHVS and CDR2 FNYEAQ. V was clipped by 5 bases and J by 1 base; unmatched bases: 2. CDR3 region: CASSLQGSYNEQFF. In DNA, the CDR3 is TGTGCCAGCAGCCTACAGGGGTCCTACAATGAGCAGTTCTTC.

The CDR3 nucleotides are TGTGCCAGCGGCCTAAGAGACCCGCAAGAGACCCAGTACTTC. Encoded protein: CASGLRDPQETQYF. The chain links TRBV11-2 to TRBJ2-5; D not certain. The germline V gene has CDR1 SGHAT and CDR2 FQNNGV. CDR3 size: 14 residues. V lost 8 bases and J 2 bases, leaving 15 bases between the germline ends. The whole variable domain, filled in from reference TRBV11-2 and TRBJ2-5, reads EAGVAQSPRYKIIEKRQSVAFWCNPISGHATLYWYQQILGQGPKLLIQFQNNGVVDDSQLPKDRFSAERLKGVDSTLKIQPAKLEDSAVYLCASGLRDPQETQYFGPGTRLLVL.

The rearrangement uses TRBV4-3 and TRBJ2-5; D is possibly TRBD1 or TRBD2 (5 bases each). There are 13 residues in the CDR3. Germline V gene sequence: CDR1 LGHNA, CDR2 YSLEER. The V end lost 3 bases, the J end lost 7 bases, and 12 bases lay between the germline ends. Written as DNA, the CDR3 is TGCGCCAGCAGCCAGACCAGGGACGCGACCCAGTACTTC. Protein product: CASSQTRDATQYF.

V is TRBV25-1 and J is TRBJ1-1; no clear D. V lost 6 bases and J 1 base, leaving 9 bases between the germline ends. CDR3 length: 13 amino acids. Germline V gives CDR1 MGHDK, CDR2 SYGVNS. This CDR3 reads CASRRMENTEAFF. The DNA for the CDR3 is TGTGCCAGCAGACGGATGGAGAACACTGAAGCTTTCTTT.

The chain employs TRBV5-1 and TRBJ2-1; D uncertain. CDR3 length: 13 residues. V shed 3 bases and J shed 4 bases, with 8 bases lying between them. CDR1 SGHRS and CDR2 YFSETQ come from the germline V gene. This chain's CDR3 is CASSSDLYNEQFF. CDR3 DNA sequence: TGCGCCAGCAGCTCGGACCTATACAATGAGCAGTTCTTC.

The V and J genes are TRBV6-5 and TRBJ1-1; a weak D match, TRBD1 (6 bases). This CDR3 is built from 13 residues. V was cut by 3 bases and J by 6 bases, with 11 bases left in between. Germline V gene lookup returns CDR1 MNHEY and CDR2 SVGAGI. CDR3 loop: CASSYQGTAEAFF. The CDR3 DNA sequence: TGTGCCAGCAGTTATCAGGGGACCGCTGAAGCTTTCTTT.

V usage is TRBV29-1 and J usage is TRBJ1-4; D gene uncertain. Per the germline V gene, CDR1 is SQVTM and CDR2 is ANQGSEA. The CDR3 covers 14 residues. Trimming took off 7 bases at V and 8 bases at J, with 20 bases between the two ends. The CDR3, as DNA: TGCAGCGCCCGAACCGGTACTCTTCGGGAAAAACTGTTTTTT. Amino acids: CSARTGTLREKLFF.

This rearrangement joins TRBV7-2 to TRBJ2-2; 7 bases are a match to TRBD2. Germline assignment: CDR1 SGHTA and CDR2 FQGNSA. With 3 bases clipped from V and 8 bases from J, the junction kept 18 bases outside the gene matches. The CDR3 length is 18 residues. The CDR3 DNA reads TGTGCCAGCAGCTTTAATCGTGGGCTAGCGGAAGAAGTGGGGGAGCTGTTTTTT. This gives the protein CASSFNRGLAEEVGELFF. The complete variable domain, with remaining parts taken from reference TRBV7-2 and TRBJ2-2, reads GAGVSQSPSNKVTEKGKDVELRCDPISGHTALYWYRQSLGQGLEFLIYFQGNSAPDKSGLPSDRFSAERTGGSVSTLTIQRTQQEDSAVYLCASSFNRGLAEEVGELFFGEGSRLTVL.

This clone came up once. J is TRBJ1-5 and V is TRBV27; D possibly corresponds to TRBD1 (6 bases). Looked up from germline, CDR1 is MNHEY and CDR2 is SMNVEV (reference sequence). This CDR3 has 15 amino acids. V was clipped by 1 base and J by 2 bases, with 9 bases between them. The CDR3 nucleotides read TGTGCCAGCAGTTTATGGGCAGGGGGCAATCAGCCCCAGCATTTT. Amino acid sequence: CASSLWAGGNQPQHF.

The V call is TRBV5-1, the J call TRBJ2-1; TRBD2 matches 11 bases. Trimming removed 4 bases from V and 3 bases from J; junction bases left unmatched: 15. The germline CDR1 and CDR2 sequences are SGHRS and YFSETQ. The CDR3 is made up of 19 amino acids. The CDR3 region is CASSEGRIAGGILYNEQFF. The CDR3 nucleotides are TGCGCCAGCAGCGAGGGAAGAATAGCGGGGGGGATCCTCTACAATGAGCAGTTCTTC. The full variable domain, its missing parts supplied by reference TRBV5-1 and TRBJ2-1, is KAGVTQTPRYLIKTRGQQVTLSCSPISGHRSVSWYQQTPGQGLQFLFEYFSETQRNKGNFPGRFSGRQFSNSRSEMNVSTLELGDSALYLCASSEGRIAGGILYNEQFFGPGTRLTVL.

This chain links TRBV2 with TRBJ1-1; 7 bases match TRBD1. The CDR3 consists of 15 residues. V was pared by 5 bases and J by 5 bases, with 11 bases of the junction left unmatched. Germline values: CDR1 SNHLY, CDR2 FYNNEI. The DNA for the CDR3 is TGTGCCAGCAGTCTGCAACAGGGGCGAGGGACTGAAGCTTTCTTT. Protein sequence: CASSLQQGRGTEAFF.

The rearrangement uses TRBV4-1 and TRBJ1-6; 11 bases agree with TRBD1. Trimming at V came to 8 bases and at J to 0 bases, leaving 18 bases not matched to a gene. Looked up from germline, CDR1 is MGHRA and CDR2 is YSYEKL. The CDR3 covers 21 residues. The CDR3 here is CASAKAGRTGGTSSYNSPLHF. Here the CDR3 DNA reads TGCGCCAGCGCAAAAGCAGGGAGGACAGGGGGCACGAGCTCCTATAATTCACCCCTCCACTTT.

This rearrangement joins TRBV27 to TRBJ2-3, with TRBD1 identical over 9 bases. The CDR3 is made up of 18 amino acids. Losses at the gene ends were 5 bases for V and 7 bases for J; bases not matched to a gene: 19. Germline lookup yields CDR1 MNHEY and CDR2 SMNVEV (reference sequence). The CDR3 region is CASSAIVRDREGAYTQYF. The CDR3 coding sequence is TGTGCCAGCAGTGCCATAGTCCGGGACAGGGAAGGAGCCTATACGCAGTATTTT.

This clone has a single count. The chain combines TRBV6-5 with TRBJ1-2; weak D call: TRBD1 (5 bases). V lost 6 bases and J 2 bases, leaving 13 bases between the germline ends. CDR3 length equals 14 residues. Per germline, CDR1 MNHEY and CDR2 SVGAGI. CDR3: CASSAGTANYGYTF. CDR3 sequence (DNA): TGTGCCAGCAGCGCCGGGACGGCAAACTATGGCTACACCTTC.

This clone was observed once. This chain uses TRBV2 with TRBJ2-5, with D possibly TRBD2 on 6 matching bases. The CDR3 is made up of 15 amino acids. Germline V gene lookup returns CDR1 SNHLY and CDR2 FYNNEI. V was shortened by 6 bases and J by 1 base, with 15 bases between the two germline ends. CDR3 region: CASRARDSGQETQYF. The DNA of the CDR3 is TGTGCCAGCAGGGCCCGGGACTCGGGCCAAGAGACCCAGTACTTC.

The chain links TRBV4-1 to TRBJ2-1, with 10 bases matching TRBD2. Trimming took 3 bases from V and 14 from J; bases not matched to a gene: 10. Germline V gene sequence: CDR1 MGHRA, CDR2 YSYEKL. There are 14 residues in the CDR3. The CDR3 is CASSQGPSGGRKFF. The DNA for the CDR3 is TGCGCCAGCAGCCAGGGCCCTAGCGGGGGCAGGAAGTTCTTC.

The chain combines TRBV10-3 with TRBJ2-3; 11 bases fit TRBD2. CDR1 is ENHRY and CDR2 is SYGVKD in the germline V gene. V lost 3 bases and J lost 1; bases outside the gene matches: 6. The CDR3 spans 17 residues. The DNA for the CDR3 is TGTGCCATCAGTGACCCACTAGCGGGGGCCGGCACAGATACGCAGTATTTT. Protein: CAISDPLAGAGTDTQYF.

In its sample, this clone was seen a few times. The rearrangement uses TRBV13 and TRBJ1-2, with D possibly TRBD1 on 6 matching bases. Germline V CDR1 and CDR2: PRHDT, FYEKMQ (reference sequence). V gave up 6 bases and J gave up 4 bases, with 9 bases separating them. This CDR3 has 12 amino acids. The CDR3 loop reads CASSSGVYGYTF. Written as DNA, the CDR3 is TGTGCCAGCAGTTCAGGGGTCTATGGCTACACCTTC.

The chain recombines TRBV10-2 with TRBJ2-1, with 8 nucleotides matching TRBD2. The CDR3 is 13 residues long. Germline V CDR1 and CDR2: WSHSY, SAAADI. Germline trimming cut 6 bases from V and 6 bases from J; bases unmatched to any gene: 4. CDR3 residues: CASRGGLGNEQFF. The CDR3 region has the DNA TGCGCCAGCAGGGGGGGACTAGGCAATGAGCAGTTCTTC.

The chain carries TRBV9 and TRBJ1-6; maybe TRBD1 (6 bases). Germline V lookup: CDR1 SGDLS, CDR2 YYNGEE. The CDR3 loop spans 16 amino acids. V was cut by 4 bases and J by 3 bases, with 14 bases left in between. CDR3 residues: CASSLGTGNYNSPLHF. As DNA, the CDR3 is TGTGCCAGCAGCTTGGGAACAGGGAACTATAATTCACCCCTCCACTTT. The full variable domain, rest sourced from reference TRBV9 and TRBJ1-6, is DSGVTQTPKHLITATGQRVTLRCSPRSGDLSVYWYQQSLDQGLQFLIQYYNGEERAKGNILERFSAQQFPDLHSELNLSSLELGDSALYFCASSLGTGNYNSPLHFGNGTRLTVT.